The 26 T cell receptor beta chains given below trace back to one sample, sequenced in a study of T cell repertoires in cytomegalovirus infection. MiXCR, run by TCRdb on the reads, gives a single entry per CDR3 protein. The sample yields hundreds of thousands of distinct CDR3 sequences, more than 8% seen once. Sequenced: PBMCs. These receptor sequences come from a human donor in good health (CMV status not recorded). Some clones in this sample may be carry-over from other donors' samples.

The rearrangement links TRBV28 to TRBJ1-5; the D gene is possibly TRBD1 (5 bases). There are 16 residues in the CDR3. The germline V and J ends were trimmed by 6 bases and 3 bases, with 18 bases remaining between them. Germline CDR1 is MDHEN and CDR2 is SYDVKM. CDR3 amino acids: CASSPGTGPDNQPQHF. Here the CDR3 DNA reads TGTGCCAGCAGCCCCGGGACCGGACCTGACAATCAGCCCCAGCATTTT.

This clonotype came up many times. The rearrangement joins TRBV12-3 or TRBV12-4 to TRBJ2-3; D gene uncertain. The CDR3 runs 14 residues. Trimming removed 4 bases at V and 0 bases at J, with 8 bases between. In DNA, the CDR3 is TGTGCCAGCAGTTGGACGGCTAGCACAGATACGCAGTATTTT. Encoded protein: CASSWTASTDTQYF.

This clonotype has at least ten counts. The rearrangement joins TRBV24-1 to TRBJ2-2; tentatively, D is TRBD1 or TRBD2 (6 bases each). The CDR3 loop spans 13 amino acids. V was cut by 9 bases and J by 1 base, with 8 bases left in between. Looked up from germline, CDR1 is KGHDR and CDR2 is SFDVKD. For the CDR3, the DNA is TGTGCCACCGGGGGGCGGAACACCGGGGAGCTGTTTTTT. This translates into CATGGRNTGELFF.

V gene TRBV14 combines with J gene TRBJ2-1, with D perhaps TRBD2 (5 bases). The V and J ends lost 0 bases and 7 bases respectively, with 16 bases between them. CDR1 is SGHDN and CDR2 is FVKESK in the germline V gene. CDR3 length: 16 residues. As DNA, the CDR3 is TGTGCCAGCAGCCAAGAATTACCTAGCATTGGGAATGAGCAGTTCTTC. The encoded protein is CASSQELPSIGNEQFF.

This clonotype showed up just a few times. V is TRBV19 and J is TRBJ2-2; D gene ambiguous. Germline lookup yields CDR1 LNHDA and CDR2 SQIVND (reference sequence). The CDR3 sequence is 13 residues long. Trimming shortened V by 3 bases and J by 1 base, and 3 bases separated the two germline ends. The CDR3 loop reads CASSMVNTGELFF. DNA of the CDR3: TGTGCCAGTAGTATGGTGAACACCGGGGAGCTGTTTTTT.

Many counts were recorded for this clonotype. The chain employs TRBV6-1 and TRBJ2-1; 11 bases are a match to TRBD1. This CDR3 has 14 residues. Per germline, CDR1 MNHNS and CDR2 SASEGT. V dropped 6 bases and J dropped 7; count of bases not matched to a gene: 5. CDR3 bases: TGTGCCAGCAGAAGGACAGGGGGCTTAAATGAGCAGTTCTTC. It is translated as CASRRTGGLNEQFF.

The rearrangement links TRBV7-9 to TRBJ1-1; D gene ambiguous. The V and J ends lost 5 bases and 0 bases respectively, with 16 bases between them. The V gene's germline CDR1 is SEHNR and CDR2 FQNEAQ (reference sequence). The CDR3 runs 16 residues. CDR3 protein: CASSLRPGNMNTEAFF. In DNA form, the CDR3 reads TGTGCCAGCAGCCTCCGCCCGGGGAACATGAACACTGAAGCTTTCTTT.

This clonotype was counted ten times or more. This chain uses TRBV7-2 with TRBJ2-1; no clear D. Germline CDR1 is SGHTA and CDR2 is FQGNSA. With 1 base removed from V and 6 bases from J, the gap between germline ends came to 10 bases. This CDR3 region has 14 residues. The DNA for the CDR3 is TGTGCCAGCAGCTTAGAGGCTAAAAGCAATGAGCAGTTCTTC. It codes for CASSLEAKSNEQFF. The complete variable domain, with remaining parts taken from reference TRBV7-2 and TRBJ2-1, reads GAGVSQSPSNKVTEKGKDVELRCDPISGHTALYWYRQSLGQGLEFLIYFQGNSAPDKSGLPSDRFSAERTGGSVSTLTIQRTQQEDSAVYLCASSLEAKSNEQFFGPGTRLTVL.

This clonotype was counted between two and nine times. The rearrangement links TRBV28 to TRBJ1-2, with TRBD1 as a possible D gene (5 bases). The CDR3 contains 14 residues. CDR1 is MDHEN, CDR2 SYDVKM, per germline. V was trimmed by 5 bases and J by 4 bases, leaving 14 bases between them. The CDR3 spells CASSGQSGAYGYTF. The CDR3 DNA reads as TGTGCCAGCAGTGGTCAAAGCGGGGCCTATGGCTACACCTTC.

This clonotype was seen repeatedly, ten times or more. This sequence joins TRBV20-1 and TRBJ1-3; D uncertain. CDR3 length: 17 residues. V lost 1 base, J lost 1 base, and 17 bases lay in between. Per germline, CDR1 DFQATT and CDR2 SNEGSKA (reference sequence). The CDR3 loop reads CSARVIGTDFSGNTIYF. CDR3 sequence (DNA): TGCAGTGCTAGAGTGATAGGAACTGACTTTTCTGGAAACACCATATATTTT.

This rearrangement joins TRBV15 to TRBJ1-1; no reliable D call. This CDR3 region has 16 residues. Germline CDR1 reads LNHNV; CDR2 reads YYDKDF (reference sequence). Trimming left V 5 bases short and J 4 bases short, with 20 bases between. CDR3 nucleotide sequence: TGTGCCACCAGCCCCATGGGGTTTGTCGCTGTCACTGAAGCTTTCTTT. The encoded protein is CATSPMGFVAVTEAFF.

The chain couples TRBV19 to TRBJ1-5, with D possibly matching TRBD1 (5 bases). Per germline, CDR1 LNHDA and CDR2 SQIVND (reference sequence). Trimming stripped 3 bases from V and 3 bases from J, with 9 bases between. The CDR3 has 14 residues. DNA of the CDR3: TGTGCCAGTAGTATTTCGGGGCCCAATCAGCCCCAGCATTTT. Its protein is CASSISGPNQPQHF. The full variable domain, rest sourced from reference TRBV19 and TRBJ1-5, is DGGITQSPKYLFRKEGQNVTLSCEQNLNHDAMYWYRQDPGQGLRLIYYSQIVNDFQKGDIAEGYSVSREKKESFPLTVTSAQKNPTAFYLCASSISGPNQPQHFGDGTRLSIL.

This clonotype was seen ten or more times. This rearrangement joins TRBV7-9 to TRBJ2-1, with 10 bases that match TRBD1. V lost 0 bases and J lost 0; bases outside the gene matches: 5. Germline CDR1 and CDR2: SEHNR and FQNEAQ (reference sequence). This CDR3 is 18 amino acids long. This CDR3 reads CASSLAGGQGSSYNEQFF. The CDR3 nucleotides are TGTGCCAGCAGCTTAGCGGGGGGACAGGGGAGCTCCTACAATGAGCAGTTCTTC.

The J gene is TRBJ2-1, the V gene TRBV20-1; weak D call: TRBD2 (5 bases). Germline loops: CDR1 DFQATT, CDR2 SNEGSKA (reference sequence). This CDR3 region has 10 residues. V was cut by 7 bases and J by 7 bases, with 8 bases left in between. The CDR3 reads CSVGINEQFF. DNA for the CDR3: TGCAGTGTCGGGATAAATGAGCAGTTCTTC.

In this sample, this clonotype turned up many times. DNA of the CDR3: TGCAGTGCTAGAGTACAGGGACTAGCGCTTTACGAGCAGTACTTC. Protein sequence: CSARVQGLALYEQYF. This rearrangement joins TRBV20-1 to TRBJ2-7; the match to TRBD2 covers 10 bases. V lost 1 base to trimming and J lost 4 bases; unmatched junction nucleotides: 7. The length of the CDR3 is 15 residues. The germline V gene encodes CDR1 DFQATT and CDR2 SNEGSKA (reference sequence).

The table lists this clonotype with a few counts. V usage is TRBV19 and J usage is TRBJ1-1, with TRBD1 matching over 8 bases. The CDR3 loop spans 16 amino acids. The trim removed 6 bases at V and 3 bases at J, leaving 12 bases unmatched. Germline lookup yields CDR1 LNHDA and CDR2 SQIVND (reference sequence). The DNA of the CDR3 is TGTGCCAGTAGCCCGAGGGGGCAGGGGGCGTACACTGAAGCTTTCTTT. This gives the protein CASSPRGQGAYTEAFF. Drawing the rest from reference TRBV19 and TRBJ1-1, the complete variable domain is DGGITQSPKYLFRKEGQNVTLSCEQNLNHDAMYWYRQDPGQGLRLIYYSQIVNDFQKGDIAEGYSVSREKKESFPLTVTSAQKNPTAFYLCASSPRGQGAYTEAFFGQGTRLTVV.

This clonotype was counted ten times or more. This chain connects TRBV7-9 to TRBJ1-5; a possible D gene is TRBD1 (6 bases). Germline loops: CDR1 SEHNR, CDR2 FQNEAQ (reference sequence). Trimming removed 5 bases at V and 3 bases at J, with 11 bases between. The CDR3 runs 14 residues. CDR3 region: CASSQGPINQPQHF. CDR3 nucleotides: TGTGCCAGCAGCCAGGGGCCAATCAATCAGCCCCAGCATTTT. The full variable domain, rest sourced from reference TRBV7-9 and TRBJ1-5, is DTGVSQNPRHKITKRGQNVTFRCDPISEHNRLYWYRQTLGQGPEFLTYFQNEAQLEKSRLLSDRFSAERPKGSFSTLEIQRTEQGDSAMYLCASSQGPINQPQHFGDGTRLSIL.

The CDR3 coding sequence is TGCAGTGCTTTCTCCCCAACTAATGAAAAACTGTTTTTT. Protein sequence: CSAFSPTNEKLFF. This chain links TRBV20-1 with TRBJ1-4; no clear D. The CDR3 is made up of 13 amino acids. Germline CDR1 and CDR2: DFQATT and SNEGSKA (reference sequence). Trimming removed 5 bases from V and 0 bases from J, with 7 bases in between.

This clonotype was counted a few times. This chain connects TRBV24-1 to TRBJ1-5, with D possibly TRBD1 on 6 matching bases. From germline, CDR1 is KGHDR and CDR2 SFDVKD. CDR3 length equals 12 residues. The CDR3 protein is CGMDRDNQPQHF. The CDR3 nucleotides read TGTGGGATGGACAGAGACAATCAGCCCCAGCATTTT.

This clonotype came up many times. The chain carries TRBV7-2 and TRBJ2-3; 9 bases match TRBD1. This CDR3 spans 15 amino acids. With 5 bases clipped from V and 0 bases from J, the junction kept 3 bases outside the gene matches. CDR1 is SGHTA and CDR2 is FQGNSA in the germline V gene. CDR3 in DNA: TGTGCCAGCAGCCGGGACAGGGCTAGCACAGATACGCAGTATTTT. It specifies CASSRDRASTDTQYF.

The rearrangement joins TRBV6-2 or TRBV6-3 to TRBJ2-3, with 10 bases that match TRBD2. Germline CDR1 and CDR2: MNHEY and SVGEGT. The CDR3 contains 15 residues. J lost 3 bases, V lost 3 bases, and 3 bases had no gene match. CDR3 amino acids: CASSYLAGVTDTQYF. DNA of the CDR3: TGTGCCAGCAGTTATCTAGCGGGGGTGACAGATACGCAGTATTTT.

To note about this clonotype: The junction differs from germline at one of its ends, possibly a read error. This chain uses TRBV11-2 with TRBJ2-3; no definite D call. Germline V lookup: CDR1 SGHAT, CDR2 FQNNGV. This CDR3 region has 12 residues. CDR3 nucleotide sequence: TGTGCCAGCAGCGGCCCCACATATACGCAGTATTTT. This encodes CASSGPTYTQYF.

The J gene is TRBJ2-2, the V gene TRBV28; D ambiguous. Germline V gene data show CDR1 as MDHEN and CDR2 as SYDVKM. Between the trimmed V and J ends, which lost 4 bases and 7 bases, there was a span of 7 bases. The CDR3 contains 12 residues. The CDR3 is CASSYRIGELFF. CDR3 bases: TGTGCCAGCAGTTACCGTATCGGGGAGCTGTTTTTT.

The chain joins TRBV7-2 to TRBJ1-2; D is perhaps TRBD1 (6 bases). Germline V gene data show CDR1 as SGHTA and CDR2 as FQGNSA. Deletions cut 5 bases from V and 4 bases from J, with 14 bases between. The CDR3 runs 14 residues. For the CDR3, the DNA is TGTGCCAGCAGCCCTGCAGGGGCGACCTATGGCTACACCTTC. Amino acids: CASSPAGATYGYTF.

This clonotype came up many times. This chain connects TRBV7-8 to TRBJ1-1; TRBD1 might be the D (5 bases). Germline CDR1 is SGHVS and CDR2 is FQNEAQ. The V end lost 3 bases, the J end lost 3 bases, and 11 bases lay between the germline ends. CDR3 length equals 14 residues. Here the CDR3 reads CASSLIQGHTEAFF. In DNA form, the CDR3 reads TGTGCCAGCAGCTTGATCCAGGGTCACACTGAAGCTTTCTTT.

This clonotype was detected only a few times. The V call is TRBV28, the J call TRBJ1-5, with D hard to call. This CDR3 is 15 amino acids long. The germline V gene encodes CDR1 MDHEN and CDR2 SYDVKM. Deletions cut 2 bases from V and 3 bases from J, with 11 bases between. In nucleotides, the CDR3 is TGTGCCAGCAGTTTAATCAAATACCCCAATCAGCCCCAGCATTTT. It yields the protein CASSLIKYPNQPQHF.